This T cell receptor beta chain was captured in a study of T cell repertoires in cytomegalovirus infection. Whole-study findings and limits: There were HLA-C-restricted CMV-specific TCR beta clonotypes dominating the ex vivo response. Cumulated frequencies of public TCR beta families served to identify carriers of CMV plus the relevant HLA.

This CDR3 comprises 17 residues. The ends were cut back, 2 bases at V and 1 base at J, with 16 bases in the middle. The germline CDR1 and CDR2 sequences are MNHEY and SVGEGT. Of note for this clonotype: Its matching antigen is unknown.

A single record per CDR3 protein comes from TCRdb applying MiXCR to the reads. The sample contains about a million distinct CDR3 sequences, around 29% of which appear only once. The material sequenced was cultured CD8+ T cells from PBMCs, taken from culture after CMV antigen stimulation. The sequence was obtained from a human donor in good health (CMV status not recorded). Some clones in this sample may be carry-over from other donors' samples. The chain has TRBV6-2 or TRBV6-3 and TRBJ2-3; TRBD1 is a possible D gene (6 bases). The CDR3 region has the DNA TGTGCCAGCAGTTACCATCCGACAGGTTGGGGCACAGATACGCAGTATTTT. Residues: CASSYHPTGWGTDTQYF.